The 27 T cell receptor beta chains given below trace back to one sample, sequenced in a study of shared clonotypes between healthy human individuals. The repertoire was sequenced with immunoSEQ multiplex PCR; TCRdb's copy has only in-frame clones and lacks some. This repertoire shows 400,000 to 600,000 clones, 79% found once; its top ten account for roughly 13%. Sequencing was performed on PBMCs. The source of these receptors is a woman between 40 and 55 years old in good health. Some clones in this sample may be carry-over from other donors' samples.

V gene TRBV4-1 combines with J gene TRBJ2-1, with 8 bases fitting TRBD2. In germline, CDR1 is MGHRA, CDR2 YSYEKL. The CDR3 totals 14 residues. V lost 4 bases and J lost 4; bases outside the gene matches: 3. This chain's CDR3 is CASSRRGGYNEQFF. The DNA of the CDR3 is TGCGCCAGCAGCCGGCGCGGGGGGTACAATGAGCAGTTCTTC.

The chain couples TRBV6-5 to TRBJ1-4; TRBD1 agrees at 9 bases. Trimming at V came to 11 bases and at J to 7 bases, leaving 11 bases not matched to a gene. In germline, CDR1 is MNHEY, CDR2 SVGAGI. The CDR3 sequence is 14 residues long. The CDR3 DNA reads TGTGCCCCACCCCGGGACAGGGTTTGTGAAAAACTGTTTTTT. It is translated as CAPPRDRVCEKLFF.

This chain links TRBV4-2 with TRBJ1-1; TRBD1 aligns across 11 bases. The germline V gene has CDR1 LGHNA and CDR2 YNFKEQ. V shed 4 bases, J shed 5 bases, and the junction held 3 bases outside the gene matches. There are 14 residues in the CDR3. For the CDR3, the DNA is TGTGCCAGCAGCCTGGGACAGGGGGGGACTGAAGCTTTCTTT. The encoded protein is CASSLGQGGTEAFF.

The V call is TRBV28, the J call TRBJ2-2, with 8 bases fitting TRBD2. J was trimmed by 4 bases and V by 6 bases; bases with no gene match: 10. This CDR3 is 16 amino acids long. Germline CDR1 reads MDHEN; CDR2 reads SYDVKM. The CDR3 is CASRGGGTSLTGELFF. CDR3 bases: TGTGCCAGCAGGGGGGGCGGGACTAGTCTCACCGGGGAGCTGTTTTTT.

This chain uses TRBV7-2 with TRBJ2-2; TRBD2 might be the D (6 bases). Germline values: CDR1 SGHTA, CDR2 FQGNSA. Trimming stripped 5 bases from V and 2 bases from J, with 12 bases between. The CDR3 totals 15 residues. The CDR3 reads CASSPGGSNTGELFF. DNA of the CDR3: TGTGCCAGCAGCCCCGGAGGGAGTAACACCGGGGAGCTGTTTTTT. The variable domain in full, completed from reference TRBV7-2 and TRBJ2-2, reads GAGVSQSPSNKVTEKGKDVELRCDPISGHTALYWYRQSLGQGLEFLIYFQGNSAPDKSGLPSDRFSAERTGGSVSTLTIQRTQQEDSAVYLCASSPGGSNTGELFFGEGSRLTVL.

The chain joins TRBV28 to TRBJ2-7; perhaps TRBD1 as D (5 bases). The V and J ends lost 4 bases and 2 bases respectively, with 15 bases between them. The CDR3 covers 15 residues. Germline V lookup: CDR1 MDHEN, CDR2 SYDVKM. CDR3 in amino acids: CASSSPTVMTYEQYF. CDR3 coding DNA: TGTGCCAGCAGTTCTCCGACAGTCATGACCTACGAGCAGTACTTC.

This clone was detected a few times. This chain joins TRBV19 and TRBJ1-1; D might be TRBD1 (5 bases). V lost 8 bases and J lost 1, with 11 bases in between. CDR3 length: 13 amino acids. Germline lookup yields CDR1 LNHDA and CDR2 SQIVND (reference sequence). Written as DNA, the CDR3 is TGTGCCAGTCGCAGGGACTGGAACACTGAAGCTTTCTTT. Amino acid sequence: CASRRDWNTEAFF.

This chain links TRBV6-5 with TRBJ1-4; D is ambiguous. The CDR3 loop spans 16 amino acids. The germline V gene has CDR1 MNHEY and CDR2 SVGAGI. V was clipped by 2 bases and J by 2 bases, with 12 bases between them. The CDR3 DNA reads as TGTGCCAGCAGTTACACGCCGCTCCCTACTAATGAAAAACTGTTTTTT. This codes for CASSYTPLPTNEKLFF.

There are many counts of this clone. CDR3 DNA: TGTGCCAGCAGCCAAGGGACAGGGTTGGGTCAGCCCCAGCATTTT. Amino acids: CASSQGTGLGQPQHF. The V gene is TRBV4-2, the J gene TRBJ1-5, with 8 bases that match TRBD1. CDR1 LGHNA and CDR2 YNFKEQ come from the germline V gene. CDR3 length equals 15 residues. The J segment lost 6 bases and the V segment lost 1 base, leaving 5 bases of the junction unmatched.

The chain employs TRBV27 and TRBJ2-1, with 8 bases identical to TRBD2. The junction had 6 bases not matched to a gene; V was cut back by 5 bases and J by 0 bases. This CDR3 region has 16 residues. The germline CDR1 and CDR2 sequences are MNHEY and SMNVEV (reference sequence). DNA of the CDR3: TGTGCCAGCAGTCTAAGCGGGGGCCCCTCCTACAATGAGCAGTTCTTC. Encoded protein: CASSLSGGPSYNEQFF.

V and J are TRBV19 and TRBJ1-1; D unresolved. V was shortened by 5 bases and J by 0 bases, with 10 bases between the two germline ends. Germline assignment: CDR1 LNHDA and CDR2 SQIVND (reference sequence). The CDR3 contains 14 residues. DNA for the CDR3: TGTGCCAGTAGTCTACGTGGGTTGAACACTGAAGCTTTCTTT. Translating gives CASSLRGLNTEAFF.

This chain connects TRBV11-2 to TRBJ2-1; D may correspond to TRBD1 or TRBD2 (5 bases each). The germline V and J ends were trimmed by 0 bases and 10 bases, with 16 bases remaining between them. The germline V gene encodes CDR1 SGHAT and CDR2 FQNNGV. CDR3 length: 15 residues. CDR3 coding DNA: TGTGCCAGCAGCTTAGATGGTCTAGCCGAGGGGGAGCAGTTCTTC. Translating it yields CASSLDGLAEGEQFF.

In the case of this clone: This is likely an artifact of a read error, given a far larger clone one base away. V usage is TRBV30 and J usage is TRBJ1-2; a weak D match, TRBD1 (5 bases). The CDR3 sequence is 13 residues long. Germline values: CDR1 GTSNPN, CDR2 SVGIG (reference sequence). CDR3 coding DNA: TGTGCCTGGAGTTTGGGACGGATCTATGGCTACATCTTC. Protein product: CAWSLGRIYGYIF.

The rearrangement links TRBV5-1 to TRBJ1-2; D ambiguous. Germline CDR1 is SGHRS and CDR2 is YFSETQ. The CDR3 contains 15 residues. Trimming took 0 bases from V and 7 from J, leaving 16 bases between them. Here the CDR3 DNA reads TGCGCCAGCAGCTTGGATAGCGGCAGAATCTCTGGCTACACCTTC. Translation gives CASSLDSGRISGYTF.

The chain's CDR3 is CASRDEGRGNIQYF. CDR3 nucleotides: TGTGCCAGCAGAGACGAGGGCCGCGGAAACATTCAGTACTTC. The chain joins TRBV28 to TRBJ2-4; TRBD2 might be the D (5 bases). V was clipped by 6 bases and J by 6 bases, with 15 bases between them. Germline V lookup: CDR1 MDHEN, CDR2 SYDVKM. The CDR3 is made up of 14 amino acids.

CDR3 nucleotide sequence: TGTGCCAGCAGCTTCCCCGGGACAGTCTTCAGCACAGATACGCAGTATTTT. Protein product: CASSFPGTVFSTDTQYF. The rearrangement joins TRBV7-8 to TRBJ2-3, with TRBD1 matching 7 bases. V was pared by 3 bases and J by 0 bases, with 9 bases of the junction left unmatched. Per the germline V gene, CDR1 is SGHVS and CDR2 is FQNEAQ. This CDR3 contains 17 residues.

This chain joins TRBV6-1 and TRBJ2-2; D gene ambiguous. CDR1 and CDR2 from the germline V gene are MNHNS and SASEGT. Trimming shortened V by 5 bases and J by 0 bases, and 4 bases separated the two germline ends. CDR3 length equals 13 residues. The CDR3 region is CASSQSNTGELFF. CDR3 in DNA: TGTGCCAGCAGTCAGTCGAACACCGGGGAGCTGTTTTTT.

The rearrangement links TRBV15 to TRBJ1-1; weak D call: TRBD1 (5 bases). V lost 1 base and J 0 bases, leaving 12 bases between the germline ends. Per germline, CDR1 LNHNV and CDR2 YYDKDF (reference sequence). CDR3 length: 16 amino acids. CDR3 protein: CATSRVGGGMNTEAFF. CDR3 in DNA: TGTGCCACCAGCAGAGTGGGGGGTGGAATGAACACTGAAGCTTTCTTT.

V is TRBV28 and J is TRBJ2-2, with no clear D. The CDR3 is 13 amino acids. V was trimmed by 9 bases and J by 0 bases, leaving 8 bases between them. In germline, CDR1 is MDHEN, CDR2 SYDVKM. The CDR3: CARGGSNTGELFF. The CDR3 DNA reads TGTGCCAGGGGCGGATCGAACACCGGGGAGCTGTTTTTT.

CDR3 sequence (DNA): TGTGCCATCAGTGAAGTAGGGCCCTGGGGCGCGAACACCGGGGAGCTGTTTTTT. Protein product: CAISEVGPWGANTGELFF. The rearrangement joins TRBV10-3 to TRBJ2-2; possibly TRBD1 for D (5 bases). Trimming took 3 bases from V and 0 from J, leaving 17 bases between them. Germline V gene lookup returns CDR1 ENHRY and CDR2 SYGVKD. The CDR3 consists of 18 residues.

The sample holds many counts of this clone. The same CDR3 also results from other DNA sequences found in this sample. The chain couples TRBV19 to TRBJ2-7, with D maybe TRBD1 (6 bases). The CDR3 sequence is 14 residues long. Germline CDR1 LNHDA, CDR2 SQIVND (reference sequence). Trimming took 2 bases from V and 0 from J, leaving 8 bases between them. Written as DNA, the CDR3 is TGTGCCAGTAGTATAAGGGGGTTCTCCTACGAGCAGTACTTC. This gives the protein CASSIRGFSYEQYF.

This chain joins TRBV6-4 and TRBJ2-1, with 12 bases that match TRBD2. The V and J ends lost 5 bases and 9 bases, in that order; junction bases with no gene match: 5. Germline-derived CDR1 and CDR2 are MRHNA and SNTAGT. This CDR3 has 14 residues. DNA of the CDR3: TGTGCCAGCAGTACACTAGCGGGAGGTGTTGAGCAGTTCTTC. Translating it yields CASSTLAGGVEQFF.

The CDR3 spells CASSPDREGTDTQYF. The CDR3 DNA sequence: TGCGCCAGCAGCCCCGACCGGGAGGGCACAGATACGCAGTATTTT. The chain uses TRBV5-1 and TRBJ2-3; 7 positions agree with TRBD2. The length of the CDR3 is 15 residues. J gave up 1 base and V 4 bases, and 6 bases lay outside the gene matches. CDR1 is SGHRS, CDR2 YFSETQ, per germline.

The chain links TRBV6-6 to TRBJ2-7; no clear D. Trimming shortened V by 6 bases and J by 4 bases, and 7 bases separated the two germline ends. The CDR3 is 11 residues long. Germline CDR1 MNHNY, CDR2 SVGAGI (reference sequence). CDR3 sequence: CASSREYEQYF. For the CDR3, the DNA is TGTGCCAGCAGCCGCGAATACGAGCAGTACTTC.

This clone was seen once. The V gene is TRBV28, the J gene TRBJ1-2, with a possible D match to TRBD1 (5 bases). V shed 2 bases and J shed 5 bases, with 18 bases lying between them. Germline V gives CDR1 MDHEN, CDR2 SYDVKM. The CDR3 contains 16 residues. The DNA for the CDR3 is TGTGCCAGCAGTTTAGCAGGGCAGGGAGGGAAATATGGCTACACCTTC. Residues: CASSLAGQGGKYGYTF.

The CDR3 DNA follows: TGTGCCAGCAGCCCCGCACACCGGAAGACCCAGTACTTC. Residues: CASSPAHRKTQYF. The rearrangement links TRBV11-3 to TRBJ2-5; D gene ambiguous. The CDR3 consists of 13 residues. Germline loops: CDR1 SGHNT, CDR2 YENEEA. Trimming took 5 bases from V and 6 from J, leaving 13 bases between them.

This clone was seen a handful of times. The chain uses TRBV30 and TRBJ2-1, with TRBD2 identical over 8 bases. The germline CDR1 and CDR2 sequences are GTSNPN and SVGIG (reference sequence). This CDR3 has 16 residues. V was pared by 0 bases and J by 4 bases, with 8 bases of the junction left unmatched. CDR3 DNA sequence: TGTGCCTGGAGTGTACGAGGTAGCGGGGCTTACAATGAGCAGTTCTTC. Protein product: CAWSVRGSGAYNEQFF.